Below, 19 T cell receptor beta chains from the same sample are listed, as sequenced in a study of blood T cells in healthy people across ages. Then a second PCR, running roughly 6 to 12 cycles, was carried out with a sample-barcoded 5' primer and a J-beta primer mix. TCRdb re-derived calls from the 5' RACE reads in MiXCR, one entry per CDR3 protein. This table holds 800,000 or so distinct CDR3 sequences, about 46% found once. What was sequenced was blood. All receptors come from an elderly man in good health.

This sequence joins TRBV10-3 and TRBJ1-1; maybe TRBD1 (5 bases). The germline V gene encodes CDR1 ENHRY and CDR2 SYGVKD. The V gene lost 4 bases and the J gene lost 3 bases, with 15 bases spanning the gap. The CDR3 is 15 amino acids. The CDR3 loop reads CAISARGVGDTEAFF. CDR3 coding DNA: TGTGCCATCAGTGCCCGGGGGGTGGGGGACACTGAAGCTTTCTTT.

Notes on this clonotype: One end of the junction is discordant with germline, which a read error may explain. V and J are TRBV20-1 and TRBJ2-7, with 8 positions matching TRBD2. The CDR3 sequence is 15 residues long. From germline, CDR1 is DFQATT and CDR2 SNEGSKA (reference sequence). The CDR3 DNA follows: TGCAGTGCTAAGACTAGCGTTTCTAGCACAGATACGCAGCACTTC. This translates into CSAKTSVSSTDTQHF.

This chain uses TRBV27 with TRBJ2-5; the match to TRBD2 covers 13 bases. Per the germline V gene, CDR1 is MNHEY and CDR2 is SMNVEV (reference sequence). Trimming cost V 5 bases and J 5 bases; bases outside gene matches: 5. This CDR3 region has 15 residues. CDR3 DNA: TGTGCCAGCAGTCCCGAGGGACTAGCGGGGGAGACCCAGTACTTC. It is translated as CASSPEGLAGETQYF.

The table lists this clonotype with many counts. The chain combines TRBV2 with TRBJ2-1, with a possible D match to TRBD1 (6 bases). The CDR3 is 14 amino acids. Trimming removed 7 bases from V and 2 bases from J, with 12 bases in between. Per germline, CDR1 SNHLY and CDR2 FYNNEI. The CDR3: CASIGTSPYNEQFF. In DNA form, the CDR3 reads TGTGCCAGCATCGGGACAAGCCCCTACAATGAGCAGTTCTTC.

Remarks on this clonotype: Being one base from a much bigger clone, this may be a read error. CDR3 bases: TGTGCCAGCAGTTTAATAGCGGGGGACACAGATACGCAGTATTTT. Protein product: CASSLIAGDTDTQYF. This chain connects TRBV28 to TRBJ2-3, with TRBD2 matching over 9 bases. Germline V gene data show CDR1 as MDHEN and CDR2 as SYDVKM. With 2 bases clipped from V and 2 bases from J, the junction kept 2 bases outside the gene matches. The CDR3 runs to 15 residues.

In its sample, this clonotype was seen many times. This chain connects TRBV20-1 to TRBJ2-3; TRBD2 matches 7 bases. CDR1 and CDR2 (germline): DFQATT, SNEGSKA (reference sequence). V lost 3 bases, J lost 2 bases, and 8 bases stayed unmatched. There are 15 residues in the CDR3. The CDR3 loop reads CSASTARGNTDTQYF. CDR3 nucleotides: TGCAGTGCTAGTACGGCGCGGGGGAACACAGATACGCAGTATTTT.

The rearrangement joins TRBV15 to TRBJ2-3, with D perhaps matching TRBD1 (5 bases). The CDR3 has 15 residues. Trimming pared 0 bases from V and 5 bases from J, leaving 12 bases between. The germline V gene has CDR1 LNHNV and CDR2 YYDKDF (reference sequence). The CDR3 sequence: CATSRDPTGIDTQYF. As DNA, the CDR3 is TGTGCCACCAGCAGAGATCCTACAGGCATAGATACGCAGTATTTT. The whole variable domain, remainder taken from reference TRBV15 and TRBJ2-3, is DAMVIQNPRYQVTQFGKPVTLSCSQTLNHNVMYWYQQKSSQAPKLLFHYYDKDFNNEADTPDNFQSRRPNTSFCFLDIRSPGLGDTAMYLCATSRDPTGIDTQYFGPGTRLTVL.

This clonotype was found many times. This chain connects TRBV29-1 to TRBJ2-7; D unclear. The length of the CDR3 is 13 residues. Germline V gene sequence: CDR1 SQVTM, CDR2 ANQGSEA. Trimming took off 4 bases at V and 0 bases at J, with 10 bases between the two ends. CDR3 sequence (DNA): TGCAGCGTTGTAGAACAGATCTCCTACGAGCAGTACTTC. It encodes CSVVEQISYEQYF.

The chain employs TRBV12-3 or TRBV12-4 and TRBJ1-1; D is unclear. The CDR3 contains 13 residues. The germline V and J ends were trimmed by 4 bases and 4 bases, with 10 bases remaining between them. In DNA, the CDR3 is TGTGCCAGCAGTTCGGGAGGAGTCACTGAAGCTTTCTTT. Encoded protein: CASSSGGVTEAFF.

Many counts were recorded for this clonotype. V usage is TRBV29-1 and J usage is TRBJ2-3; tentatively, D is TRBD1 (5 bases). Germline loops: CDR1 SQVTM, CDR2 ANQGSEA. The V and J ends lost 1 base and 9 bases respectively, with 11 bases between them. The CDR3 has 12 residues. The CDR3: CSVEGGRGTQYF. Here the CDR3 DNA reads TGCAGCGTTGAAGGTGGTAGGGGCACGCAGTATTTT.

In its sample, this clonotype was seen once. The chain employs TRBV7-9 and TRBJ2-5; D uncertain. This CDR3 is 14 amino acids long. Trimming removed 3 bases from V and 11 bases from J, with 19 bases in between. The germline CDR1 and CDR2 sequences are SEHNR and FQNEAQ (reference sequence). Here the CDR3 reads CASSFLLAENEQYF. CDR3 DNA sequence: TGTGCCAGCAGCTTCTTGTTGGCCGAAAATGAGCAGTACTTC.

This clonotype has a handful of counts. V is TRBV5-1 and J is TRBJ2-6, with 10 bases identical to TRBD2. The CDR3 has 16 amino acids. Germline V gene lookup returns CDR1 SGHRS and CDR2 YFSETQ. V dropped 5 bases and J dropped 3; count of bases not matched to a gene: 5. CDR3 nucleotide sequence: TGCGCCAGCAGTTTAGGACTAGCGGATGGGGCCAACGTCCTGACTTTC. It codes for CASSLGLADGANVLTF.

This sequence joins TRBV20-1 and TRBJ2-4; 11 bases line up with TRBD1. In germline, CDR1 is DFQATT, CDR2 SNEGSKA (reference sequence). This CDR3 has 13 amino acids. The J segment lost 15 bases and the V segment lost 5 bases, leaving 12 bases of the junction unmatched. The CDR3 spells CSAPRDRGVGLYF. The CDR3, as DNA: TGCAGTGCTCCCCGGGACAGGGGGGTCGGTCTGTACTTC.

The gene calls are TRBV4-3 and TRBJ2-4, with D perhaps matching TRBD1 (6 bases). The J call may be faulty, since TRBJ2-7 better matches the DNA end. CDR1 is LGHNA and CDR2 is YSLEER in the germline V gene. This CDR3 spans 15 amino acids. For the CDR3, the DNA is TGCGCCAGCAGCCAAGATCCGGGACAAAGAAACGAGCAGTACTTC. Translation: CASSQDPGQRNEQYF.

V and J are TRBV29-1 and TRBJ2-5, with 9 bases matching TRBD1. Germline CDR1 is SQVTM and CDR2 is ANQGSEA. The CDR3 length is 14 residues. Losses at the gene ends were 7 bases for V and 2 bases for J; bases not matched to a gene: 8. CDR3 DNA: TGCAGCGGGGGACAGGGCGGCTGGCAAGAGACCCAGTACTTC. This sequence encodes CSGGQGGWQETQYF.

V usage is TRBV6-5 and J usage is TRBJ2-1; maybe TRBD1 (6 bases). Trimming stripped 8 bases from V and 9 bases from J, with 17 bases between. Germline V gene data show CDR1 as MNHEY and CDR2 as SVGAGI. The CDR3 totals 13 residues. The CDR3: CASAHREGGEQFF. The CDR3 DNA follows: TGTGCCAGCGCGCACAGGGAAGGGGGTGAGCAGTTCTTC.

The J gene is TRBJ1-2, the V gene TRBV5-1; no reliable D call. Germline CDR1 SGHRS, CDR2 YFSETQ. The CDR3 has 13 amino acids. V was shortened by 0 bases and J by 7 bases, with 10 bases between the two germline ends. CDR3 protein: CASSLGPTGGYTF. The DNA for the CDR3 is TGCGCCAGCAGCTTGGGACCAACTGGTGGCTACACCTTC.

This clonotype was seen a handful of times. The chain joins TRBV11-3 to TRBJ1-2, with D maybe TRBD1 (6 bases). The germline CDR1 and CDR2 sequences are SGHNT and YENEEA. The CDR3 consists of 14 residues. V lost 5 bases, J lost 7 bases, and 17 bases lay in between. CDR3 loop: CASSHRALGPGYTF. For the CDR3, the DNA is TGTGCCAGCAGCCACAGGGCATTGGGCCCTGGCTACACCTTC.

This clonotype was found a few times. The V and J genes are TRBV6-1 and TRBJ2-7; TRBD2 aligns across 9 bases. Germline V gene sequence: CDR1 MNHNS, CDR2 SASEGT. V gave up 0 bases and J gave up 2 bases; unmatched junction bases: 8. The length of the CDR3 is 17 residues. CDR3 DNA: TGTGCCAGCAGTGAAGCGCGGGGGGGGCTCCTTACCTACGAGCAGTACTTC. Protein sequence: CASSEARGGLLTYEQYF.